This T cell receptor (beta chain) was sequenced for a study of cytomegalovirus exposure and HLA in healthy donors. The PCR contained 60 Vbeta and 13 Jbeta primers. The method was immunoSEQ multiplex PCR; TCRdb's version includes in-frame clones alone and lacks a portion of them. The sample records roughly 100,000 clones, 69% being singletons. The V segment lost 3 bases and the J segment 0 bases; nucleotides outside the gene matches: 9. Germline CDR1 and CDR2: KGHSH and LQKENI. This CDR3 has 19 amino acids. The chain is built from TRBV18 and TRBJ2-3; 13 bases line up with TRBD2. This receptor was identified in a man between 25 and 39 years old in good health and CMV-seronegative. The sequenced sample consisted of PBMCs. This CDR3 is CASSPPWTSGSYSTDTQYF. CDR3 DNA sequence: TGTGCCAGCTCACCTCCTTGGACTAGCGGGAGTTATAGCACAGATACGCAGTATTTT.